This T cell receptor beta chain was identified in a study of human thymus T cells. Study-level results: Gene usage (both V and J) appeared biased in thymic and blood repertoires.

This table comes from immunoSEQ multiplex PCR, and its TCRdb copy is limited to in-frame clones, with some not included. The sample shows tens of thousands of clones, around 96% of them seen only once. To note about this clone: The antigen is unknown.

The CDR3 is 20 residues long. Germline CDR1 is ENHRY and CDR2 is SYGVKD. The ends were cut back, 3 bases at V and 0 bases at J, with 26 bases in the middle. In corrective heart surgery, resections were taken, and these provided the thymus tissue. The source material was thymus tissue. V gene TRBV10-3 combines with J gene TRBJ1-1; D perhaps matches TRBD1 (6 bases). The sequence derives from a boy under two years old with a congenital heart defect but otherwise immunologically healthy. The CDR3 spells CAISEVGGQSVRGVNTEAFF. For the CDR3, the DNA is TGTGCCATCAGTGAAGTCGGTGGACAGAGTGTGCGAGGGGTGAACACTGAAGCTTTCTTT.